Following are 7 T cell receptor beta chains from one sample sequenced in a study of blood T cell repertoires in COVID-19. Generated by immunoSEQ multiplex PCR, the TCRdb table keeps only in-frame clones and is missing some. The table records 50,000 or so clones, approximately 81% of them present only once. The specimen was peripheral blood. The receptors here all came from a man aged 35 to 55 with active COVID-19.

The chain joins TRBV10-3 to TRBJ2-1; 7 positions match TRBD2. V lost 6 bases, J lost 5 bases, and 16 bases stayed unmatched. The CDR3 runs 17 residues. Per the germline V gene, CDR1 is ENHRY and CDR2 is SYGVKD. CDR3 in DNA: TGTGCCATCAGCGCGCTCTCAAAGGGGCTAGCGGACAATGAGCAGTTCTTC. This translates into CAISALSKGLADNEQFF.

This clone was seen a single time. The chain uses TRBV19 and TRBJ2-7; D may be TRBD2 (5 bases). The germline V gene encodes CDR1 LNHDA and CDR2 SQIVND (reference sequence). V was pared by 5 bases and J by 3 bases, with 17 bases between. The CDR3 is made up of 15 amino acids. The CDR3 DNA sequence: TGTGCCAGTAGTCGATCGGCAGGACTTTACTACGAGCAGTACTTC. Translation: CASSRSAGLYYEQYF.

This clone was counted once. V and J are TRBV19 and TRBJ2-2, with D maybe TRBD1 (5 bases). V lost 3 bases and J 4 bases, leaving 9 bases between the germline ends. Germline loops: CDR1 LNHDA, CDR2 SQIVND (reference sequence). The CDR3 runs to 14 residues. The CDR3 region has the DNA TGTGCCAGTAGTATTGGCAGGGTCACCGGGGAGCTGTTTTTT. It is translated as CASSIGRVTGELFF.

The V gene is TRBV28, the J gene TRBJ2-1; TRBD2 aligns across 13 bases. The CDR3 length is 16 residues. J lost 10 bases, V lost 6 bases, and 12 bases had no gene match. Germline V gene data show CDR1 as MDHEN and CDR2 as SYDVKM. The CDR3 is CASRHAPGLAGKEQFF. CDR3 nucleotides: TGTGCCAGCAGGCACGCCCCGGGACTAGCGGGAAAAGAGCAGTTCTTC.

This chain joins TRBV29-1 and TRBJ2-3; D gene ambiguous. The CDR3 is 10 amino acids. Germline V gene data show CDR1 as SQVTM and CDR2 as ANQGSEA. The V gene lost 7 bases and the J gene lost 2 bases, with 4 bases spanning the gap. The CDR3 sequence is CSAYTDTQYF. CDR3 in DNA: TGCAGCGCTTACACAGATACGCAGTATTTT.

J is TRBJ1-2 and V is TRBV6-5; D is possibly TRBD1 (6 bases). Germline CDR1 reads MNHEY; CDR2 reads SVGAGI. This CDR3 region has 13 residues. Trimming removed 7 bases at V and 6 bases at J, with 15 bases between. CDR3 in DNA: TGTGCCAGCAAGGGGGGGTTTGTGGATGGCTACACCTTC. This codes for CASKGGFVDGYTF.

The rearrangement uses TRBV28 and TRBJ2-7, with TRBD1 identical over 7 bases. The CDR3 runs 14 residues. Germline lookup yields CDR1 MDHEN and CDR2 SYDVKM. The trim removed 5 bases at V and 8 bases at J, leaving 12 bases unmatched. CDR3: CASSIGTVLFKQYF. The CDR3 nucleotides read TGTGCCAGCAGTATCGGGACAGTTCTTTTTAAGCAGTACTTC. Full variable domain (missing parts from reference TRBV28 and TRBJ2-7): DVKVTQSSRYLVKRTGEKVFLECVQDMDHENMFWYRQDPGLGLRLIYFSYDVKMKEKGDIPEGYSVSREKKERFSLILESASTNQTSMYLCASSIGTVLFKQYFGPGTRLTVT.